The 7 T cell receptor beta chains below all came from one sample that was sequenced in a study of Graves' ophthalmopathy and Graves' hyperthyroidism. RNA transcripts yielded amplified TCR beta CDR3 regions. Amplification began with first-round RT-PCR using HTBI primers, then second-round multiplex PCR was performed. TCRdb reanalysed the multiplex PCR reads using MiXCR and keeps one entry per CDR3 protein. The sample holds some 520,000 distinct CDR3 sequences, approximately 15% seen once. Sequenced input: blood. The receptors originated from a woman aged 30 to 39 with Graves' ophthalmopathy.

At least ten counts were recorded for this clonotype. The chain recombines TRBV2 with TRBJ2-4, with D unresolved. V lost 3 bases and J lost 0, with 3 bases in between. The CDR3 has 13 amino acids. Germline values: CDR1 SNHLY, CDR2 FYNNEI. CDR3 in amino acids: CASSDRAKNIQYF. CDR3 DNA: TGTGCCAGCAGTGACAGAGCCAAAAACATTCAGTACTTC.

This clonotype showed up many times. This chain joins TRBV6-2 or TRBV6-3 and TRBJ1-2; 9 nucleotides line up with TRBD1. V dropped 7 bases and J dropped 7; count of bases not matched to a gene: 16. Germline V gene data show CDR1 as MNHEY and CDR2 as SVGEGT. CDR3 length: 16 residues. The DNA of the CDR3 is TGTGCCAGCACCGACCCTCTCGGACAGGGGCTGAGTGGCTACACCTTC. The encoded protein is CASTDPLGQGLSGYTF.

This clonotype occurred a few times. The gene calls are TRBV5-5 and TRBJ2-7; possible D gene TRBD2, 6 bases. Trimming took 5 bases from V and 0 from J, leaving 9 bases between them. Germline lookup yields CDR1 SGHKS and CDR2 YYEKEE (reference sequence). CDR3 size: 13 residues. CDR3 sequence: CASREGVSYEQYF. The CDR3 DNA reads as TGTGCCAGCAGGGAGGGTGTCTCCTACGAGCAGTACTTC.

There are a few counts of this clonotype. The genes are TRBV7-6 and TRBJ2-2, with D perhaps TRBD2 (5 bases). CDR3 length: 15 residues. Germline V gene lookup returns CDR1 SGHVS and CDR2 FNYEAQ. Trimming stripped 5 bases from V and 1 base from J, with 11 bases between. CDR3 region: CASSPLRGNTGELFF. The DNA of the CDR3 is TGTGCCAGCAGCCCGTTACGGGGGAACACCGGGGAGCTGTTTTTT.

This clonotype has at least ten counts. J is TRBJ2-7 and V is TRBV7-9, with unresolved D. Germline CDR1 SEHNR, CDR2 FQNEAQ (reference sequence). This CDR3 spans 12 amino acids. V lost 4 bases and J 5 bases, leaving 9 bases between the germline ends. CDR3 nucleotides: TGTGCCAGCAGCTCGCGTTTCAACGAGCAGTACTTC. Its translation is CASSSRFNEQYF.

This clonotype was counted at least ten times. The rearrangement uses TRBV2 and TRBJ1-2; D gene ambiguous. The CDR3 runs 10 residues. Per the germline V gene, CDR1 is SNHLY and CDR2 is FYNNEI. Trimming removed 8 bases from V and 9 bases from J, with 10 bases in between. In nucleotides, the CDR3 is TGTGCCAGCGTAAGGGAGAGCTACACCTTC. Residues: CASVRESYTF.

This clonotype was counted many times. The rearrangement links TRBV7-9 to TRBJ2-7; possible D gene TRBD2, 6 bases. The germline V gene encodes CDR1 SEHNR and CDR2 FQNEAQ (reference sequence). The CDR3 sequence is 14 residues long. Trimming left V 6 bases short and J 2 bases short, with 14 bases between. CDR3 amino acids: CASSRPGDTYEQYF. The CDR3 nucleotides read TGTGCCAGCAGTCGTCCGGGAGATACCTACGAGCAGTACTTC.